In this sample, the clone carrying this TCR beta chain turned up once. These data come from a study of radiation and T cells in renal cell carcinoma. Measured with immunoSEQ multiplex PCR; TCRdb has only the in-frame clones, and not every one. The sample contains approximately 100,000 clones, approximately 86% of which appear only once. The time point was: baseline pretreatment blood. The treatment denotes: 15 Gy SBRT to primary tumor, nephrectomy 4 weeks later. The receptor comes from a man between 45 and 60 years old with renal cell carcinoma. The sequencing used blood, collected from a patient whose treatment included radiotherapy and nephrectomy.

The CDR3 DNA follows: TGTGCCAGCAGTGATTCCCGGACAGGCTCTGGGGCCAACGTCCTGACTTTC. Protein: CASSDSRTGSGANVLTF. V gene TRBV25-1 combines with J gene TRBJ2-6; 7 positions match TRBD1. CDR3 length equals 17 residues. Losses at the gene ends were 3 bases for V and 0 bases for J; bases not matched to a gene: 5. Germline V CDR1 and CDR2: MGHDK, SYGVNS. The entire variable domain, with the rest obtained from reference TRBV25-1 and TRBJ2-6, is as follows: EADIYQTPRYLVIGTGKKITLECSQTMGHDKMYWYQQDPGMELHLIHYSYGVNSTEKGDLSSESTVSRIRTEHFPLTLESARPSHTSQYLCASSDSRTGSGANVLTFGAGSRLTVL.